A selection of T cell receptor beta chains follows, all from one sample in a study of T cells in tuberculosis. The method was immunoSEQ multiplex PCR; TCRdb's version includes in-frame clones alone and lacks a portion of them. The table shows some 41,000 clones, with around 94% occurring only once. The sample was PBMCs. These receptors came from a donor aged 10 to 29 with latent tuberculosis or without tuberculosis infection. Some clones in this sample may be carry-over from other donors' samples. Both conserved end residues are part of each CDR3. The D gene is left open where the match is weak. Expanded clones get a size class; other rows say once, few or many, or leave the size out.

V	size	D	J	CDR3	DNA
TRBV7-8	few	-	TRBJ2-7	CASSAIGYEQYF	TGTGCCAGCAGCGCGATCGGCTACGAGCAGTACTTC
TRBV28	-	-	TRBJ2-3	CASSPFFGTDTQYF	TGTGCCAGCAGTCCCTTTTTCGGGACAGATACGCAGTATTTT
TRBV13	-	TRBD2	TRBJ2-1	CASSRAKTSGRVGEQFF	TGTGCCAGCAGCCGTGCGAAGACTAGCGGGAGGGTAGGTGAGCAGTTCTTC
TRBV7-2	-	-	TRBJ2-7	CASSLVRDISYEQYF	TGTGCCAGCAGCTTAGTGAGGGACATCTCCTACGAGCAGTACTTC
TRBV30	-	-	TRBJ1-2	CAWSVLGGKGTF	TGTGCCTGGAGTGTACTAGGGGGTAAGGGCACCTTC
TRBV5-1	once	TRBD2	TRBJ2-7	CASSLLREDLTYEQYF	TGCGCCAGCAGCTTGTTGCGGGAGGACCTCACCTACGAGCAGTACTTC
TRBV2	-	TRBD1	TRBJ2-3	CASSRWTGGADTQYF	TGTGCCAGCAGCCGCTGGACAGGGGGCGCGGATACGCAGTATTTT
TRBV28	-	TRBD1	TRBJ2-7	CASSLPGTDYEQYF	TGTGCCAGCAGTCTCCCTGGGACAGATTACGAGCAGTACTTC
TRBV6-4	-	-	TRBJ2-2	CASSEDTSRGELFF	TGTGCCAGCAGTGAGGACACCTCCCGGGGGGAGCTGTTTTTT
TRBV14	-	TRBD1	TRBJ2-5	CASSQERTGGPQGTQYF	TGTGCCAGCAGCCAAGAAAGAACAGGGGGCCCCCAAGGGACCCAGTACTTC
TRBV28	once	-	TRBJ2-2	CASSLNGGTGELFF	TGTGCCAGCAGTTTAAACGGGGGCACCGGGGAGCTGTTTTTT
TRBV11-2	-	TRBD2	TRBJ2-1	CASSSSGRETCEQFF	TGTGCCAGCAGCTCCTCGGGGCGGGAGACGTGTGAGCAGTTCTTC
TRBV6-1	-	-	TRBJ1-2	CASSEGPTGVEGYTF	TGTGCCAGCAGTGAAGGCCCGACAGGAGTGGAGGGCTACACCTTC
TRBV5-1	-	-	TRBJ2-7	CASSPSGPGEQYF	TGCGCCAGCAGCCCTAGTGGGCCGGGGGAGCAGTACTTC
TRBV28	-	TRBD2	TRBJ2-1	CASTNGVAGGGNEQFF	TGTGCCAGCACTAACGGGGTAGCGGGAGGGGGTAATGAGCAGTTCTTC
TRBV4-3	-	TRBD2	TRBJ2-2	CASSQVLSWGTTNTGELFF	TGCGCCAGCAGCCAAGTTTTAAGTTGGGGGACTACGAACACCGGGGAGCTGTTTTTT
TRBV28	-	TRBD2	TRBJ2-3	CASSPAGGGGVAQYF	TGTGCCAGCAGCCCGGCGGGGGGCGGTGGGGTTGCGCAGTATTTT
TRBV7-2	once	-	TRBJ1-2	CASSPRPTGIRYGYTF	TGTGCCAGCAGCCCCAGACCTACAGGGATCAGGTATGGCTACACCTTC
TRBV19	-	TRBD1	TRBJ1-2	CASRTGASGGYTF	TGTGCCAGCAGGACAGGGGCATCGGGTGGCTACACCTTC
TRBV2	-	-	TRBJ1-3	CASLRGPGNTIYF	TGTGCCAGCCTCCGAGGGCCTGGAAACACCATATATTTT
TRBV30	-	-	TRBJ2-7	CAWSGATGLLNEQYF	TGTGCCTGGAGTGGGGCCACAGGGCTTTTAAACGAGCAGTACTTC
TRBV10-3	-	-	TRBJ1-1	CASWDAAGYTEAFF	TGTGCCAGTTGGGACGCCGCGGGGTACACTGAAGCTTTCTTT
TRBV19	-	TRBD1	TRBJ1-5	CATRDRGSQPQHF	TGTGCCACCCGGGACAGGGGGTCTCAGCCCCAGCATTTT
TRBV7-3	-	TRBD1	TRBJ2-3	CASSPWGDRVSDTQYF	TGTGCCAGCAGCCCTTGGGGGGACAGGGTATCAGATACGCAGTATTTT
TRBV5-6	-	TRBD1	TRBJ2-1	CASSAGQGTYNEQFF	TGTGCCAGCAGCGCCGGACAGGGGACTTACAATGAGCAGTTCTTC
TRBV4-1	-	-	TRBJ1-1	CASSPEGGYNTEAFF	TGCGCCAGCAGCCCGGAGGGGGGGTATAACACTGAAGCTTTCTTT
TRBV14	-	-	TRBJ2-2	CASSPRGRVANTGELFF	TGTGCCAGCAGCCCCAGGGGTAGGGTAGCGAACACCGGGGAGCTGTTTTTT
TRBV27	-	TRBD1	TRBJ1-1	CASSWTGKRMNTEAFF	TGTGCCAGCAGTTGGACAGGCAAGAGGATGAACACTGAAGCTTTCTTT
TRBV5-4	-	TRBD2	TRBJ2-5	CASSLTSGGAQETQYF	TGTGCCAGCAGCTTGACTAGCGGGGGGGCCCAAGAGACCCAGTACTTC
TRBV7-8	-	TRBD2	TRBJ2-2	CASSTPAGRANTGELFF	TGTGCCAGCAGCACACCAGCCGGGAGGGCGAACACCGGGGAGCTGTTTTTT
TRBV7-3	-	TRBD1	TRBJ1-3	CASSRGQGVGNTIYF	TGTGCCAGCAGCAGGGGACAGGGGGTCGGAAACACCATATATTTT